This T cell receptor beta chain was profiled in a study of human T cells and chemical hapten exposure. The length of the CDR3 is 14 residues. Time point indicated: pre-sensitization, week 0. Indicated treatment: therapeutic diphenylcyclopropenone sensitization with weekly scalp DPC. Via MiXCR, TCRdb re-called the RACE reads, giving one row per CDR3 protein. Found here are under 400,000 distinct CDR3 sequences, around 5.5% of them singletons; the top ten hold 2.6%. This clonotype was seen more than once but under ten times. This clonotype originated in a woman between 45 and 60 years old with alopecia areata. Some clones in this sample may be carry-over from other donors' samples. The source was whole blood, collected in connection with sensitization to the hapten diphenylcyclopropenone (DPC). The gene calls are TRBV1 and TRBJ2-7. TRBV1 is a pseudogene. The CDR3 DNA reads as TGCACCAGCAGCCATGGCAACTGCTCCTACGAGCAGTACTTC. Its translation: CTSSHGNCSYEQYF.